Listed here are 2 T cell receptor beta chains from one sample, sequenced in a study of naive and memory T cell subsets. Both TRBC1 and TRBC2 were covered by a beta constant-region primer of two equimolar oligonucleotides. TCRdb reprocessed the UMI-ligation and nested PCR reads via MiXCR and lists one record per CDR3 protein. The sample contains 130,000 to 150,000 distinct CDR3 sequences, about a sixth of which appear only once. The specimen was naive CD4+ T cells from blood. These receptor sequences come from a human donor in good health.

The V and J genes are TRBV7-2 and TRBJ2-7; the D gene could be TRBD1 or TRBD2 (5 bases each). This CDR3 contains 15 residues. V lost 5 bases and J 0 bases, leaving 14 bases between the germline ends. From germline, CDR1 is SGHTA and CDR2 FQGNSA. CDR3 amino acids: CASSPGTPSSYEQYF. The CDR3 DNA is TGTGCCAGCAGCCCCGGGACGCCCAGCTCCTACGAGCAGTACTTC. The full variable domain, with the rest looked up from reference TRBV7-2 and TRBJ2-7, is GAGVSQSPSNKVTEKGKDVELRCDPISGHTALYWYRQSLGQGLEFLIYFQGNSAPDKSGLPSDRFSAERTGGSVSTLTIQRTQQEDSAVYLCASSPGTPSSYEQYFGPGTRLTVT.

The V and J genes are TRBV2 and TRBJ1-1, with 9 bases lining up with TRBD1. The V segment lost 4 bases and the J segment 4 bases; nucleotides outside the gene matches: 10. Germline values: CDR1 SNHLY, CDR2 FYNNEI. CDR3 length: 16 residues. CDR3 protein: CASSARGQGKGTEAFF. CDR3 DNA sequence: TGTGCCAGCAGTGCTCGTGGACAGGGGAAGGGCACTGAAGCTTTCTTT. Full variable domain (missing parts from reference TRBV2 and TRBJ1-1): EPEVTQTPSHQVTQMGQEVILRCVPISNHLYFYWYRQILGQKVEFLVSFYNNEISEKSEIFDDQFSVERPDGSNFTLKIRSTKLEDSAMYFCASSARGQGKGTEAFFGQGTRLTVV.